The entry below gives a single TCR beta chain sequence along with its context. Its specificity is unknown. The data belong to a study of T cell repertoires and HLA-DP antigens. The V and J ends lost 6 bases and 9 bases respectively, with 18 bases between them. Germline V gene lookup returns CDR1 SNHLY and CDR2 FYNNEI. The CDR3 consists of 14 residues. Produced via immunoSEQ multiplex PCR; TCRdb's table is partial and in-frame only. The repertoire consists of roughly 120,000 clones, with about 91% occurring once and the leading ten covering 0.25% to 0.3%. This TCR derives from a woman aged 18-29 years in good health and CMV-seronegative. The J gene is TRBJ1-5, the V gene TRBV2; D unclear. The sequenced sample was CD4+ T cells from PBMCs. Here the CDR3 reads CASSLTGGPGPQHF. CDR3 sequence (DNA): TGTGCCAGCAGCCTGACGGGAGGCCCGGGGCCCCAGCATTTT.